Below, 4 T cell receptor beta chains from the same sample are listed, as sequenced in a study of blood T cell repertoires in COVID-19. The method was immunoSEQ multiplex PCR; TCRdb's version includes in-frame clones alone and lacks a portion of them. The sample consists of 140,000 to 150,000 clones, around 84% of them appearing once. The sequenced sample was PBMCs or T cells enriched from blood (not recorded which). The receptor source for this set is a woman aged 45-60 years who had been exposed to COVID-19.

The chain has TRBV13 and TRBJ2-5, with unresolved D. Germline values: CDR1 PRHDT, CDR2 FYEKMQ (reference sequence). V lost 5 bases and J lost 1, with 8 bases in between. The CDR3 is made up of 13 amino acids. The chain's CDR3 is CASSPPGQETQYF. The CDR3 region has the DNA TGTGCCAGCAGCCCCCCAGGCCAAGAGACCCAGTACTTC.

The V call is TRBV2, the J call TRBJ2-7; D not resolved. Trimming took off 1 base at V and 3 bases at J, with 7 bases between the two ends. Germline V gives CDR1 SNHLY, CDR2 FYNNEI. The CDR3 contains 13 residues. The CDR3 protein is CASSEDRFYEQYF. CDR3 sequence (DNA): TGTGCCAGCAGTGAAGATAGATTCTACGAGCAGTACTTC.

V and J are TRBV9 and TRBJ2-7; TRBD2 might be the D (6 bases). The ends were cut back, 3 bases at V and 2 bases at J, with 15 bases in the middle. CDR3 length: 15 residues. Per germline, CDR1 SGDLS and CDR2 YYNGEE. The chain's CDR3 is CASSAAGTAAYEQYF. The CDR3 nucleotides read TGTGCCAGCAGCGCTGCGGGGACTGCAGCCTACGAGCAGTACTTC.

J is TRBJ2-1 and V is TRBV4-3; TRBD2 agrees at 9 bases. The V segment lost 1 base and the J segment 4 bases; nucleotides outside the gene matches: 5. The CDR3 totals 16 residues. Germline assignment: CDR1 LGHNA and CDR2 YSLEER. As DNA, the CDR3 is TGCGCCAGCAGCCAAGTGGCTAGCGGGGTGTACAATGAGCAGTTCTTC. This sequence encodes CASSQVASGVYNEQFF.